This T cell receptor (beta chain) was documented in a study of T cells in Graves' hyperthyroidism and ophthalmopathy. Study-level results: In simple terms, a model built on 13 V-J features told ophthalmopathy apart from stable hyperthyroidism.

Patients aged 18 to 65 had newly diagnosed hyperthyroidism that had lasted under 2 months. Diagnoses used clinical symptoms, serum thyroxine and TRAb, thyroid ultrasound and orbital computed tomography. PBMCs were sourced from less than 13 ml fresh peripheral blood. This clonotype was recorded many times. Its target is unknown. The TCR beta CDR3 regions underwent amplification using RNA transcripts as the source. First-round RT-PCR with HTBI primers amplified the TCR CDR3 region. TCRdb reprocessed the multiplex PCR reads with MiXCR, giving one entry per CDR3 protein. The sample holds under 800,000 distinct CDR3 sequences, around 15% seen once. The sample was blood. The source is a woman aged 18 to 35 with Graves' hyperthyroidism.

The CDR3 region has the DNA TGCAGTGCGAGACCGAGGGGCAGGGTTGGTTTAGCAGATACGCAGTATTTT. Translated, it gives CSARPRGRVGLADTQYF. The gene calls are TRBV20-1 and TRBJ2-3; D might be TRBD1 or TRBD2, each matching 5 bases. Germline values: CDR1 DFQATT, CDR2 SNEGSKA (reference sequence). Trimming took 6 bases from V and 4 from J, leaving 26 bases between them. This CDR3 contains 17 residues.